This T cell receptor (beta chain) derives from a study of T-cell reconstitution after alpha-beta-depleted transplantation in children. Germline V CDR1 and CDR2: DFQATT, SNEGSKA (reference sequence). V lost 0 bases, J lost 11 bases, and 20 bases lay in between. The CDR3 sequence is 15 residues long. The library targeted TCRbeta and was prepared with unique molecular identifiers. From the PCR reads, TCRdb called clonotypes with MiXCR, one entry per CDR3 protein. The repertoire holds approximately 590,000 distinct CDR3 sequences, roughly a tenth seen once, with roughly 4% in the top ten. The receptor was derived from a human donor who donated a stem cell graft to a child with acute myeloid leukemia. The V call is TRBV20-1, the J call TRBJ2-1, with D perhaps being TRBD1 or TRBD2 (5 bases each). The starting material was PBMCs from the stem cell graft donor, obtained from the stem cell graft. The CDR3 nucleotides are TGCAGTGCTAGAGAAAAGAGGGACCGCCCGATTCAGCAGTTCTTC. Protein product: CSAREKRDRPIQQFF.